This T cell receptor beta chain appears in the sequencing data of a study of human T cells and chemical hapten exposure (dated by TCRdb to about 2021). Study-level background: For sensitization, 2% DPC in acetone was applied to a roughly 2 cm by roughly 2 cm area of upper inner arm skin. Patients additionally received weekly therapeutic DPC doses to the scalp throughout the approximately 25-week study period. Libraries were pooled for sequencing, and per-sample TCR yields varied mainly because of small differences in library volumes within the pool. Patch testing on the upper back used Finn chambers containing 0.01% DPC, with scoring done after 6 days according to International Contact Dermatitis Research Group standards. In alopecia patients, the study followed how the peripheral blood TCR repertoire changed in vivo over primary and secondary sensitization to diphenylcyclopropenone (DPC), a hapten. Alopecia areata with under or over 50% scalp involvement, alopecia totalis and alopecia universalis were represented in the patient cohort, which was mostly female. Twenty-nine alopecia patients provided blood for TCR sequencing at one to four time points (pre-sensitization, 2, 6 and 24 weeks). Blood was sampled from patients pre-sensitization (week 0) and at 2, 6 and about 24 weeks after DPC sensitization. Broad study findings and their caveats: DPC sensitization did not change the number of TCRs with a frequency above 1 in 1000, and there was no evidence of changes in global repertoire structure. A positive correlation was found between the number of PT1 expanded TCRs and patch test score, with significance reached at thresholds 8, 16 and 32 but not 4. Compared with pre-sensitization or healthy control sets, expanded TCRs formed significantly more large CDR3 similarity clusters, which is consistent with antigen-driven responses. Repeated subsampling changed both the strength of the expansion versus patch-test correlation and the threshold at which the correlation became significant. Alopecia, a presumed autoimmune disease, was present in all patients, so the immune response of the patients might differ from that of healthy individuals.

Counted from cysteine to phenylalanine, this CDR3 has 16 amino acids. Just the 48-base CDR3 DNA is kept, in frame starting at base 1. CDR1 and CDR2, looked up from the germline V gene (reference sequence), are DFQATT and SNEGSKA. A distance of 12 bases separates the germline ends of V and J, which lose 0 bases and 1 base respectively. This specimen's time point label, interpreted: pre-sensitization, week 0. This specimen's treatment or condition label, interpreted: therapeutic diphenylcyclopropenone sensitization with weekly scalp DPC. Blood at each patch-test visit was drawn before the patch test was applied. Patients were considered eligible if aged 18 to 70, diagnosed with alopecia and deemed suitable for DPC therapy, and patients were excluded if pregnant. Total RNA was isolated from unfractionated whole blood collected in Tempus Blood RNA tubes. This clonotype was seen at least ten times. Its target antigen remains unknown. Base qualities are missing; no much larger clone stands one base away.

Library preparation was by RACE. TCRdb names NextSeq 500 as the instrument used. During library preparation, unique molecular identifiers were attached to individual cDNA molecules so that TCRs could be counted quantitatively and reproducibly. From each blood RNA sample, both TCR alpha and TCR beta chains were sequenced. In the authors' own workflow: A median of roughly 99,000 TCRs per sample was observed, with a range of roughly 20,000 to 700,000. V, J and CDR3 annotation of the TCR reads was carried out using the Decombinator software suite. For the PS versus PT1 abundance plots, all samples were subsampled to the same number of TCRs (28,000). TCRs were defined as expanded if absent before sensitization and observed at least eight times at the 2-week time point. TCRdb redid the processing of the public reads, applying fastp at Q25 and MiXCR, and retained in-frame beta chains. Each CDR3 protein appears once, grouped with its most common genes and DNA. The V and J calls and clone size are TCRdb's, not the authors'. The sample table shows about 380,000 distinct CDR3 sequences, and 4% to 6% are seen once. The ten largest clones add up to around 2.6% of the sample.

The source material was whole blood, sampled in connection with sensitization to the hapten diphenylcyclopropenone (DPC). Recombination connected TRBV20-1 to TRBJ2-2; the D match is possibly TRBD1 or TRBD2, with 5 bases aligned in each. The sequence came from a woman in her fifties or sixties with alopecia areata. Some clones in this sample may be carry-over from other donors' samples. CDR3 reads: CSARDEGRENTGELFF. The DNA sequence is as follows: TGCAGTGCTAGAGATGAGGGCAGGGAGAACACCGGGGAGCTGTTTTTT.